This is a list of T cell receptor beta chains from one sample in a study of Ad26.COV2.S vaccination and SARS-CoV-2 variants. Profiling relied on immunoSEQ multiplex PCR, and the TCRdb table lists in-frame clones only, not all of them. The sample has some 180,000 clones; 87% are singletons. The material was peripheral blood, obtained after recovery from COVID-19. The receptors originated from a human donor who had recovered from COVID-19. Each CDR3 is given with its conserved first and last residue. Each record gives: V gene, clone size, D gene, J gene, CDR3 DNA, CDR3 protein. The D gene is left open where the match is weak. Only some rows state a clone size, as once, few, many or a class for expanded clones.

>TRBV28|.|.|TRBJ1-5
TGTGCCAGTATAGCCCCCACCGCGGACAATCAGCCCCAGCATTTT
CASIAPTADNQPQHF
>TRBV7-6|.|.|TRBJ2-1
TGTGCCAGCAGCTTAGAAGTTTTAAATGAGCAGTTCTTC
CASSLEVLNEQFF
>TRBV6-1|.|TRBD1|TRBJ1-2
TGTGCCAGCAGTGAAGTATGGACAGGGGGTGGCTACACCTTC
CASSEVWTGGGYTF
>TRBV10-3|.|.|TRBJ1-1
TGTGCCATCAGTTTGACAGAAACTGAAGCTTTCTTT
CAISLTETEAFF
>TRBV28|.|.|TRBJ2-5
TGTGCCAGCAGGGCGGGCAGGGACCACCAAGAGACCCAGTACTTC
CASRAGRDHQETQYF
>TRBV6-5|once|TRBD2|TRBJ2-3
TGTGCCAGCAGTTATGGATCTAGCGGGGGGACAGATACGCAGTATTTT
CASSYGSSGGTDTQYF
>TRBV7-9|.|.|TRBJ1-4
TGTGCCAGCAGCTCTAGTCAACCGGGAATCTGGAGTGAAAAACTGTTTTTT
CASSSSQPGIWSEKLFF
>TRBV30|.|TRBD1|TRBJ1-6
TGTGCCTGGACCCCCCCTGACAGGGTTGCTTCACCCCTCCACTTT
CAWTPPDRVASPLHF
>TRBV29-1|.|.|TRBJ1-2
TGCAGCGTCGACTCCGGGACATTTTATGGCTACACCTTC
CSVDSGTFYGYTF
>TRBV11-2|.|TRBD1|TRBJ1-5
TGTGCCAGCAGCTTAGGGACAGGGGACAATCAGCCCCAGCATTTT
CASSLGTGDNQPQHF
>TRBV4-1|.|.|TRBJ2-5
TGCGCCAGCAGCCAAGGGACGGCCTCAAGGGTTGAGACCCAGTACTTC
CASSQGTASRVETQYF
>TRBV9|.|.|TRBJ1-6
TGTGCCAGCAGCGTAGAACATAATAATTCACCCCTCCACTTT
CASSVEHNNSPLHF
>TRBV3-1/TRBV3-2|.|.|TRBJ2-2
TGTGCCAGCACCCACACCGGGGAGCTGTTTTTT
CASTHTGELFF
>TRBV5-4|.|.|TRBJ1-1
TGTGCCAGCAGCCGACAGGACCCGAACACTGAAGCTTTCTTT
CASSRQDPNTEAFF
>TRBV29-1|.|TRBD1|TRBJ1-1
TGCAGCGTTGTAGGGGGACAGGGGAAGATGAACACTGAAGCTTTCTTT
CSVVGGQGKMNTEAFF
>TRBV2|.|TRBD1|TRBJ1-1
TGTGCCACCAACCGGGACAGGGGGACGGAGGCTTTCTTT
CATNRDRGTEAFF
>TRBV5-1|.|TRBD1|TRBJ2-1
TGCGCCAGCAGCGCGAACAGGGGTGGGTCTTACAATGAGCAGTTCTTC
CASSANRGGSYNEQFF
>TRBV7-2|.|TRBD1|TRBJ1-6
TGTGCCAGCAGCTCGGGACAGGGGAATTCACCCCTCCACTTT
CASSSGQGNSPLHF
>TRBV27|many|TRBD1|TRBJ1-2
TGTGCCAGCAGTCCGGACAGGGGGCAGGATGGCTACACCTTC
CASSPDRGQDGYTF
>TRBV28|once|TRBD1|TRBJ2-7
TGTGCCAGCAGTTTGGAGGCATGGGGACAGGGGTACGAGCAGTACTTC
CASSLEAWGQGYEQYF
>TRBV6-5|.|TRBD1|TRBJ2-5
TGTGCCAGCAGCCCCGACAGGGGGGAGGAGACCCAGTACTTC
CASSPDRGEETQYF
>TRBV6-5|.|.|TRBJ1-1
TGTGCCAGCAGCCCCCTGGCGGGTGAAGCTTTCTTT
CASSPLAGEAFF
>TRBV6-2/TRBV6-3|.|.|TRBJ2-7
TGTGCCAGCAGTTACGAAAGCGGACGCCTCTCCTACGAGCAGTACTTC
CASSYESGRLSYEQYF
>TRBV2|once|TRBD1|TRBJ2-2
TGTGCCAGCGGACAGGGTGTGGGGACCGGGGAGCTGTTTTTT
CASGQGVGTGELFF